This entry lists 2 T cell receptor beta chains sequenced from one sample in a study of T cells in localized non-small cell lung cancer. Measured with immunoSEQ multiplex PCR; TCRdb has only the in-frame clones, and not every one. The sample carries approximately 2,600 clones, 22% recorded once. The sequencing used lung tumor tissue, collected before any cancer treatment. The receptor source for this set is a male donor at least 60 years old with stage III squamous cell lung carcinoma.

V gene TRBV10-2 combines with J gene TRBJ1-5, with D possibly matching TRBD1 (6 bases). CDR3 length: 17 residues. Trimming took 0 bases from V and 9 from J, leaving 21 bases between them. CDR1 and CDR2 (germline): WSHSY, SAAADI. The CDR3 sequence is CASSESHRVQVSWPQHF. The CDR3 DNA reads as TGCGCCAGCAGTGAGTCCCACAGGGTCCAGGTTTCGTGGCCCCAGCATTTT.

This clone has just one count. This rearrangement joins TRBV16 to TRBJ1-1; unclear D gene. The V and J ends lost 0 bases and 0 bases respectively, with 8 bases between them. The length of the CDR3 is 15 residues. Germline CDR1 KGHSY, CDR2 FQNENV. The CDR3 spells CASSQSDGMNTEAFF. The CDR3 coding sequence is TGTGCCAGCAGCCAATCGGACGGCATGAACACTGAAGCTTTCTTT.